This TCR beta chain is drawn from a study of a mutant IDH1 vaccine in newly diagnosed glioma. Study in general: All eight of the vaccinations patients received fell in weeks 1, 3, 5, 7, 11, 15, 19 and 23. In some groups vaccination began 4-6 weeks post-radiotherapy; others received it with temozolomide. The earlier regimen, radiotherapy, temozolomide, or both, was most often both.

V gave up 2 bases and J gave up 4 bases, with 8 bases separating them. CDR1 MNHNS and CDR2 SASEGT come from the germline V gene. This CDR3 has 13 residues. Remarks on this clone: What it recognizes is unknown.

The data were produced by immunoSEQ multiplex PCR, yet TCRdb's version contains in-frame clones alone and is incomplete. The sample contains 20,000 to 25,000 clones, roughly 86% of which appear only once. As for time point: week 23, last vaccination. Each vaccine dose was 300 ug of mutant IDH1 20-mer peptide, with topical imiquimod. There were new WHO grade 3 or 4 astrocytomas in the donors, and these were IDH1-mutant and ATRX-lost. Sequenced material: PBMCs, taken from a glioma patient whose treatment included an IDH1 peptide vaccine. The TCR was taken from a man aged 25-45 years with glioma. This chain connects TRBV6-1 to TRBJ1-2, with D uncertain. CDR3 coding DNA: TGTGCCAGCAGTGAATTGGGCAGCTATGGCTACACCTTC. Protein product: CASSELGSYGYTF.